This is a list of T cell receptor beta chains from one sample in a study of T cells in localized non-small cell lung cancer. Method: immunoSEQ multiplex PCR; TCRdb's copy keeps in-frame clones and lacks some. The sample has approximately 20,000 clones; 80% to 95% are singletons. The specimen was peripheral blood, collected before any cancer treatment. These receptors originate from a male donor older than 55 with stage I squamous cell lung carcinoma. Each CDR3 is given with its conserved first and last residue. Some rows mark clone size as missing; the rest say once, few, many or name a class of expanded clone.

>NA|TRBV28|TRBJ2-2
CATGLADTGELFF
>NA|TRBV7-9|TRBJ2-1
CASGQGSYNEQFF
>NA|TRBV2|TRBJ2-7
CASSEMGVEQYF
>NA|TRBV19|TRBJ1-1
CASSIGVQNTEAFF
>NA|TRBV11-2|TRBJ2-1
CASSSLAGEGEQFF
>NA|TRBV4-3|TRBJ2-1
CASSLSLAGGYNEQFF
>NA|TRBV12-5|TRBJ2-1
CASGRNTGGEQFF
>NA|TRBV10-1|TRBJ2-6
CASSVGANVLTF
>NA|TRBV18|TRBJ2-7
CASSPQPGLNEQYF
>NA|TRBV10-2|TRBJ1-1
CASSESVSGAGAGNTEAFF
>once|TRBV5-4|TRBJ2-1
CASSTGTSGRGGEQFF
>NA|TRBV7-9|TRBJ2-3
CASSVQSTDTQYF
>NA|TRBV28|TRBJ2-7
CASSLGSGLTIYEQYF
>NA|TRBV5-1|TRBJ1-1
CASSLNENTEAFF
>NA|TRBV4-1|TRBJ1-1
CASSQGDMNTEAFF
>NA|TRBV6-5|TRBJ2-5
CASTESAGRETQYF
>NA|TRBV6-6|TRBJ2-1
CASSLQGTGQFF
>NA|TRBV27|TRBJ2-5
CASGHRAQETQYF
>NA|TRBV11-2|TRBJ2-1
CASSFRLAGGRVIDNEQFF
>NA|TRBV29-1|TRBJ1-2
CSAASTASNYGYTF
>NA|TRBV28|TRBJ2-1
CASSLGGGASYNEQFF
>NA|TRBV4-3|TRBJ1-5
CASSQDSINQPQHF
>NA|TRBV29-1|TRBJ2-7
CSVEGGGEQYF
>NA|TRBV9|TRBJ2-7
CASSVVGHSYEQYF
>NA|TRBV19|TRBJ2-3
CASGYRDTQYF
>NA|TRBV6-5|TRBJ1-4
CASSLQGGWDEKLFF
>NA|TRBV18|TRBJ1-5
CASSRGQGGDQPQHF
>NA|TRBV5-1|TRBJ2-1
CASSLDAREWFF
>NA|TRBV18|TRBJ2-1
CASSSGTRGSNEQFF
>once|TRBV28|TRBJ1-5
CASSTPTRISNQPQHF